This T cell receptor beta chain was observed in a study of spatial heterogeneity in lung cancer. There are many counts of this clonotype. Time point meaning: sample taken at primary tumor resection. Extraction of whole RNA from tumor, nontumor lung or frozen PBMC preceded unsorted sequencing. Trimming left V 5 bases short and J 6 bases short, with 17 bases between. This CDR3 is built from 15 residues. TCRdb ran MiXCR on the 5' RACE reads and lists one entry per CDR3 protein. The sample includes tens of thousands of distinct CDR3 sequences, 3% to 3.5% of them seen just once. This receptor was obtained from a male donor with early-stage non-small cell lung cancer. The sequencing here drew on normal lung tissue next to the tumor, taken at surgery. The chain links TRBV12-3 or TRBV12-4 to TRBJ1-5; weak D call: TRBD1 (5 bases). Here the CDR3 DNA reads TGTGCCAGCAGTCCATCGGGAGGGGAGTTTCAGCCCCAGCATTTT. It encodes CASSPSGGEFQPQHF.